This T cell receptor beta chain was captured in a study of T cell repertoires in cytomegalovirus infection. Study summary: Epitope selection comprised recently identified HLA-C-restricted CMV epitopes and well-studied HLA-B-restricted CMV epitopes.

Comment on this clonotype: Antigen specificity is unknown.

The CDR3 covers 16 residues. After removal of 3 bases from V and 3 bases from J, the junction contained 10 bases not matched to a gene. CDR1 and CDR2 from the germline V gene are LGHNA and YSLEER. TCRdb fed the reads into MiXCR, producing one record per CDR3 protein. The sample holds about 900,000 distinct CDR3 sequences, more than 25% seen once. Source: cultured CD8+ T cells from PBMCs, taken from culture after CMV antigen stimulation. The chain recombines TRBV4-3 with TRBJ2-5; 7 positions agree with TRBD2. The sequence came from a human donor in good health (CMV status not recorded). Some clones in this sample may be carry-over from other donors' samples. The CDR3 is CASSQLLAQYEETQYF. The CDR3 nucleotides are TGCGCCAGCAGCCAGTTACTAGCGCAGTATGAAGAGACCCAGTACTTC.